Listed here are 13 T cell receptor beta chains from one sample, sequenced in a study of CD4+ T cells in melanoma. Profiling relied on immunoSEQ multiplex PCR, and the TCRdb table lists in-frame clones only, not all of them. In the table there are roughly 50,000 clones, approximately 92% of which are singletons. Sequencing used peripheral blood. The receptors derive from a human donor with melanoma.

The V call is TRBV18, the J call TRBJ1-1; D gene ambiguous. The CDR3 has 14 residues. The V end was cut by 3 bases, the J end by 4 bases, with 12 bases between. The germline V gene has CDR1 KGHSH and CDR2 LQKENI. The CDR3 sequence: CASSPGMQPTEAFF. CDR3 bases: TGTGCCAGCTCACCTGGTATGCAGCCCACTGAAGCTTTCTTT.

The rearrangement links TRBV30 to TRBJ2-3, with D perhaps matching TRBD1 or TRBD2 (5 bases each). Deletions cut 3 bases from V and 3 bases from J, with 25 bases between. Germline V CDR1 and CDR2: GTSNPN, SVGIG (reference sequence). The CDR3 length is 18 residues. CDR3 sequence: CAWSSGWDHRESTDTQYF. CDR3 coding DNA: TGTGCCTGGAGCTCAGGGTGGGACCATCGGGAATCGACAGATACGCAGTATTTT.

This clone appeared a single time. The chain has TRBV7-9 and TRBJ2-3; TRBD2 might be the D (5 bases). This CDR3 spans 16 amino acids. Germline CDR1 and CDR2: SEHNR and FQNEAQ (reference sequence). Deletions cut 2 bases from V and 0 bases from J, with 12 bases between. The CDR3 region is CASSLTTWTSTDTQYF. The CDR3 DNA is TGTGCCAGCAGCTTAACGACTTGGACTAGCACAGATACGCAGTATTTT.

About this clone itself: Other DNA sequences within the sample encode an identical CDR3. The chain carries TRBV27 and TRBJ1-5, with TRBD1 as a possible D gene (5 bases). This CDR3 spans 16 amino acids. Germline V gene sequence: CDR1 MNHEY, CDR2 SMNVEV (reference sequence). Trimming cost V 0 bases and J 2 bases, with 11 bases left between them. This chain's CDR3 is CASSLSGQGGNQPQHF. The CDR3 nucleotides are TGTGCCAGCAGTTTATCGGGGCAGGGAGGCAATCAGCCCCAGCATTTT.

A note on this clone: Other DNA sequences from this sample encode an identical CDR3 as well. This chain uses TRBV6-5 with TRBJ1-3; D ambiguous. CDR3 size: 16 residues. Trimming cost V 0 bases and J 0 bases, with 9 bases left between them. Germline V gene data show CDR1 as MNHEY and CDR2 as SVGAGI. The CDR3 sequence is CASSYSSRSSGNTIYF. In DNA, the CDR3 is TGTGCCAGCAGTTACTCGAGCCGGAGCTCTGGAAACACCATATATTTT.

The V and J genes are TRBV9 and TRBJ1-1, with 7 bases fitting TRBD1. The CDR3 extends over 15 amino acids. Germline CDR1 and CDR2: SGDLS and YYNGEE. After removal of 3 bases from V and 4 bases from J, the junction contained 9 bases not matched to a gene. The CDR3 DNA follows: TGTGCCAGCAGCGACCGACAGGGAGTGGGCACTGAAGCTTTCTTT. Translation: CASSDRQGVGTEAFF.

CDR3 region: CASSFWWGRDMNTEAFF. Here the CDR3 DNA reads TGTGCCAGCAGCTTTTGGTGGGGCAGGGACATGAACACTGAAGCTTTCTTT. The rearrangement joins TRBV5-6 to TRBJ1-1, with D maybe TRBD1 (6 bases). V was pared by 2 bases and J by 0 bases, with 17 bases between. This CDR3 spans 17 amino acids. Germline CDR1 reads SGHDT; CDR2 reads YYEEEE. The complete variable domain, with remaining parts taken from reference TRBV5-6 and TRBJ1-1, reads DAGVTQSPTHLIKTRGQQVTLRCSPKSGHDTVSWYQQALGQGPQFIFQYYEEEERQRGNFPDRFSGHQFPNYSSELNVNALLLGDSALYLCASSFWWGRDMNTEAFFGQGTRLTVV.

This clone was detected a few times. The chain joins TRBV28 to TRBJ1-6; TRBD1 might be the D (5 bases). Per the germline V gene, CDR1 is MDHEN and CDR2 is SYDVKM. Trimming stripped 8 bases from V and 8 bases from J, with 10 bases between. There are 12 residues in the CDR3. The CDR3 DNA reads TGTGCCAGCGGGCAGGGATATTCACCCCTCCACTTT. Its protein product is CASGQGYSPLHF.

The chain combines TRBV6-1 with TRBJ1-2, with D unresolved. Germline V gives CDR1 MNHNS, CDR2 SASEGT. The CDR3 sequence is 14 residues long. Trimming pared 4 bases from V and 8 bases from J, leaving 17 bases between. CDR3 DNA: TGTGCCAGCAGTGCGACGGGTGAAATTATGGGCTACACCTTC. Its protein product is CASSATGEIMGYTF.

This sequence joins TRBV5-6 and TRBJ2-6; no clear D gene. The V and J ends lost 1 base and 4 bases respectively, with 12 bases between them. The length of the CDR3 is 16 residues. The germline V gene encodes CDR1 SGHDT and CDR2 YYEEEE. The CDR3 spells CASSLRWGSGANVLTF. Here the CDR3 DNA reads TGTGCCAGCAGCTTGCGGTGGGGTTCGGGGGCCAACGTCCTGACTTTC.

This sequence joins TRBV7-2 and TRBJ1-2, with D possibly being TRBD1 (6 bases). Trimming shortened V by 5 bases and J by 2 bases, and 9 bases separated the two germline ends. Germline V gene data show CDR1 as SGHTA and CDR2 as FQGNSA. The CDR3 consists of 13 residues. CDR3 in DNA: TGTGCCAGCAGCGGACAGATGAACTATGGCTACACCTTC. Translating it yields CASSGQMNYGYTF.

The chain couples TRBV6-5 to TRBJ2-7, with 7 positions matching TRBD2. The germline gives CDR1 MNHEY, CDR2 SVGAGI. With V trimmed by 0 bases and J by 6 bases, 2 bases remained unmatched. CDR3 size: 13 residues. This chain's CDR3 is CASSYSREGEQYF. CDR3 bases: TGTGCCAGCAGTTACTCCAGGGAGGGCGAGCAGTACTTC.

The V gene is TRBV18, the J gene TRBJ1-5; TRBD1 is a possible D gene (6 bases). V dropped 4 bases and J dropped 2 bases, with 9 bases sitting between them. This CDR3 comprises 14 residues. CDR1 is KGHSH, CDR2 LQKENI, per germline. CDR3 nucleotide sequence: TGTGCCAGCTCACACAGGGAACGCAATCAGCCCCAGCATTTT. This gives the protein CASSHRERNQPQHF.